This passage covers 20 T cell receptor beta chains from one sample sequenced in a study of blood T cell repertoires in COVID-19. Measured with immunoSEQ multiplex PCR; TCRdb has only the in-frame clones, and not every one. The sample comprises approximately 170,000 clones, 80% to 90% of which are singletons, and roughly a fifth rests with the top ten. The sample consisted of peripheral blood. The receptors come from a woman at least 80 years old with acute or convalescent COVID-19.

The chain recombines TRBV9 with TRBJ2-7, with 10 bases that match TRBD1. This CDR3 has 14 amino acids. CDR1 is SGDLS, CDR2 YYNGEE, per germline. Trimming removed 4 bases from V and 6 bases from J; junction bases left unmatched: 7. CDR3 in DNA: TGTGCCAGCAGCTTGGGGGACAGGGGAACCGAGCAGTACTTC. It is translated as CASSLGDRGTEQYF.

This clone appeared a single time. This chain joins TRBV6-5 and TRBJ1-3, with no clear D. Trimming left V 7 bases short and J 4 bases short, with 14 bases between. The CDR3 is 14 residues long. In germline, CDR1 is MNHEY, CDR2 SVGAGI. The CDR3 sequence: CASTSSTGGNTIYF. The CDR3 region has the DNA TGTGCCAGCACATCCAGCACGGGAGGAAACACCATATATTTT.

This sequence joins TRBV3-1 (or the pseudogene TRBV3-2) and TRBJ1-2; D uncertain. The CDR3 totals 11 residues. V shed 2 bases and J shed 7 bases, with 5 bases lying between them. Germline CDR1 reads LGHDT; CDR2 reads YNNKEL (reference sequence). The CDR3 coding sequence is TGTGCCAGCAGCCAACGGGGTGGCTACACCTTC. Protein sequence: CASSQRGGYTF.

J is TRBJ1-4 and V is TRBV4-1; TRBD1 is a possible D gene (6 bases). The CDR3 length is 15 residues. V was shortened by 3 bases and J by 7 bases, with 15 bases between the two germline ends. CDR1 and CDR2 (germline): MGHRA, YSYEKL. CDR3 in amino acids: CASSQHTDRFEKLFF. CDR3 in DNA: TGCGCCAGCAGCCAGCATACCGACAGGTTTGAAAAACTGTTTTTT.

CDR3 sequence reads: CASSAAGAETQYF. The CDR3 coding sequence is TGCGCCAGCAGTGCAGCGGGAGCGGAGACCCAGTACTTC. This chain links TRBV10-1 with TRBJ2-5; the match to TRBD2 covers 8 bases. The CDR3 has 13 amino acids. Germline V gene data show CDR1 as WNHNN and CDR2 as SYGVQD (reference sequence). V lost 4 bases, J lost 5 bases, and 3 bases stayed unmatched.

This chain joins TRBV5-1 and TRBJ2-1; 7 bases map to TRBD2. CDR1 and CDR2 from the germline V gene are SGHRS and YFSETQ. V shed 4 bases and J 5 bases; nucleotides not matched to a gene: 6. The length of the CDR3 is 14 residues. In DNA form, the CDR3 reads TGCGCCAGCAGCGCCCGGGAGGCGAACAATGAGCAGTTCTTC. It yields the protein CASSAREANNEQFF.

The chain joins TRBV2 to TRBJ1-4; TRBD1 is a possible D gene (5 bases). Germline CDR1 reads SNHLY; CDR2 reads FYNNEI. Between the trimmed V and J ends, which lost 4 bases and 8 bases, there was a span of 17 bases. This CDR3 comprises 15 residues. CDR3 sequence (DNA): TGTGCCAGCAGTGTTTTGTCAGGGTATGGGGAAAAACTGTTTTTT. Protein product: CASSVLSGYGEKLFF. The full variable domain, completed using reference TRBV2 and TRBJ1-4, is EPEVTQTPSHQVTQMGQEVILRCVPISNHLYFYWYRQILGQKVEFLVSFYNNEISEKSEIFDDQFSVERPDGSNFTLKIRSTKLEDSAMYFCASSVLSGYGEKLFFGSGTQLSVL.

The chain uses TRBV2 and TRBJ1-6; perhaps TRBD1 as D (6 bases). The CDR3 runs to 16 residues. V was cut by 2 bases and J by 6 bases, with 14 bases left in between. CDR1 and CDR2 (germline): SNHLY, FYNNEI. The CDR3 nucleotides are TGTGCCAGCAGTGAAAGCCCGACAGGTGGTAATTCACCCCTCCACTTT. Protein: CASSESPTGGNSPLHF.

The CDR3 nucleotides are TGTGCCAGCAGGCAAACAGAGAGCTCCTATAATTCACCCCTCCACTTT. This gives the protein CASRQTESSYNSPLHF. The V and J genes are TRBV5-6 and TRBJ1-6; D gene unclear. CDR3 size: 16 residues. Germline V CDR1 and CDR2: SGHDT, YYEEEE. Trimming shortened V by 5 bases and J by 0 bases, and 12 bases separated the two germline ends.

The genes are TRBV19 and TRBJ2-7, with 10 positions matching TRBD1. The CDR3 covers 14 residues. The V gene end was trimmed by 4 bases and the J gene end by 0 bases; junction bases not matched to a gene: 0. CDR1 is LNHDA, CDR2 SQIVND, per germline (reference sequence). CDR3 nucleotides: TGTGCCAGTAGTAGGACAGGGGGCTCCTACGAGCAGTACTTC. Its protein product is CASSRTGGSYEQYF.

This chain uses TRBV10-3 with TRBJ1-4; 11 bases fit TRBD1. The CDR3 covers 14 residues. Looked up from germline, CDR1 is ENHRY and CDR2 is SYGVKD. V shed 5 bases, J shed 6 bases, and the junction held 2 bases outside the gene matches. CDR3 in amino acids: CAISRTGGDEKLFF. The CDR3 region has the DNA TGTGCCATCAGTAGGACAGGGGGCGATGAAAAACTGTTTTTT.

The V call is TRBV10-3, the J call TRBJ1-2; 7 nucleotides agree with TRBD1. Germline V CDR1 and CDR2: ENHRY, SYGVKD. The CDR3 contains 14 residues. The V gene end was trimmed by 6 bases and the J gene end by 5 bases; junction bases not matched to a gene: 9. The CDR3 DNA follows: TGTGCCATCAGAATTAAAGCAGGGGGTTATGGCTACACCTTC. It codes for CAIRIKAGGYGYTF.

The V call is TRBV7-9, the J call TRBJ2-7; D may be TRBD1 (6 bases). Trimming pared 5 bases from V and 4 bases from J, leaving 15 bases between. The germline V gene has CDR1 SEHNR and CDR2 FQNEAQ (reference sequence). The CDR3 is 14 amino acids. The CDR3 protein is CASSPQGLSYEQYF. The CDR3 DNA follows: TGTGCCAGCAGCCCTCAGGGGTTATCGTACGAGCAGTACTTC.

This chain connects TRBV28 to TRBJ1-3; D unclear. Germline V lookup: CDR1 MDHEN, CDR2 SYDVKM. There are 12 residues in the CDR3. Trimming took 5 bases from V and 9 from J, leaving 11 bases between them. In DNA form, the CDR3 reads TGTGCCAGCAGTATCTCGACTCGCACCATATATTTT. Translating gives CASSISTRTIYF.

This sequence joins TRBV4-1 and TRBJ2-7, with 9 bases fitting TRBD2. The CDR3 is 15 residues long. Germline V gene sequence: CDR1 MGHRA, CDR2 YSYEKL. The V and J ends lost 3 bases and 3 bases, in that order; junction bases with no gene match: 6. The CDR3 DNA sequence: TGCGCCAGCAGCCAGAGGGAGCGGGAGGACTACGAGCAGTACTTC. Translating gives CASSQREREDYEQYF.

This clone showed up just a few times. CDR3 region: CAWAGPGHRYYEQYF. In DNA form, the CDR3 reads TGTGCCTGGGCAGGGCCCGGACATAGATACTACGAGCAGTACTTC. This chain connects TRBV30 to TRBJ2-7; D perhaps matches TRBD1 (5 bases). The length of the CDR3 is 15 residues. In germline, CDR1 is GTSNPN, CDR2 SVGIG (reference sequence). Trimming took off 5 bases at V and 3 bases at J, with 20 bases between the two ends. Full variable domain (outside the CDR3, taken from reference TRBV30 and TRBJ2-7): SQTIHQWPATLVQPVGSPLSLECTVEGTSNPNLYWYRQAAGRGLQLLFYSVGIGQISSEVPQNLSASRPQDRQFILSSKKLLLSDSGFYLCAWAGPGHRYYEQYFGPGTRLTVT.

The gene calls are TRBV3-1 (or the pseudogene TRBV3-2) and TRBJ2-3; the match to TRBD2 covers 9 bases. Trimming removed 4 bases from V and 4 bases from J; junction bases left unmatched: 9. CDR1 is LGHDT and CDR2 is YNNKEL in the germline V gene (reference sequence). The CDR3 is 16 residues long. The DNA for the CDR3 is TGTGCCAGCAGCCTTGGGACTAGCATGGTCCCAGATACGCAGTATTTT. This encodes CASSLGTSMVPDTQYF.

The chain couples TRBV29-1 to TRBJ2-5, with 11 bases matching TRBD2. J gave up 2 bases and V 1 base, and 6 bases lay outside the gene matches. This CDR3 has 16 residues. Germline V gene data show CDR1 as SQVTM and CDR2 as ANQGSEA. This chain's CDR3 is CSVEGRLAGLQETQYF. CDR3 bases: TGCAGCGTTGAAGGTAGACTAGCGGGACTACAAGAGACCCAGTACTTC.

As DNA, the CDR3 is TGTGCCAGCAGTCACAGACAGGGGCGAAATGAAGCTTTCTTT. Its protein is CASSHRQGRNEAFF. J is TRBJ1-1 and V is TRBV27; 8 bases map to TRBD1. Losses at the gene ends were 5 bases for V and 7 bases for J; bases not matched to a gene: 9. The CDR3 length is 14 residues. Per germline, CDR1 MNHEY and CDR2 SMNVEV (reference sequence).

The chain links TRBV6-5 to TRBJ2-3; 7 bases align to TRBD1. The V gene's germline CDR1 is MNHEY and CDR2 SVGAGI. The CDR3 sequence is 14 residues long. V was pared by 4 bases and J by 4 bases, with 5 bases of the junction left unmatched. In nucleotides, the CDR3 is TGTGCCAGCAGTTTAGTTCAGGGGGCAGATACGCAGTATTTT. Protein: CASSLVQGADTQYF.